This T cell receptor (beta chain) was documented in a study of persistence of HIV-infected CD4 T cells. Overall study findings and caveats: Degenerate expanded CDR3beta sequences were enriched among CMV- and Gag-responding cells. Compared with CD3/CD28-stimulated cells, CMV- and Gag-responding cells showed lower TCRbeta richness.

Germline V gene lookup returns CDR1 SGHTA and CDR2 FQGTGA. V was pared by 8 bases and J by 8 bases, with 9 bases between. This CDR3 comprises 11 residues. Sequencing used immunoSEQ version 4 in survey mode. Generated by immunoSEQ multiplex PCR, the TCRdb table keeps only in-frame clones and is missing some. The sample carries about 43,000 clones, around 92% recorded once. Note on this clone: Its target is unknown.

Anti-CD3/anti-CD28 beads served as a nonspecific positive control stimulus. CD4+ T cells upregulating both CD40 ligand and CD69 were sorted as responding cells. This clonotype originated in an adult man with HIV who was CMV-seropositive. This sample comprised CD4+ T cells sorted from PBMCs after roughly 18-hour stimulation, obtained from a patient who received antiretroviral therapy. The J gene is TRBJ2-2, the V gene TRBV7-3, with D unresolved. CDR3 nucleotide sequence: TGTGCCAGCGGAAACGGAGGGGAGCTGTTTTTT. Translated, it gives CASGNGGELFF.